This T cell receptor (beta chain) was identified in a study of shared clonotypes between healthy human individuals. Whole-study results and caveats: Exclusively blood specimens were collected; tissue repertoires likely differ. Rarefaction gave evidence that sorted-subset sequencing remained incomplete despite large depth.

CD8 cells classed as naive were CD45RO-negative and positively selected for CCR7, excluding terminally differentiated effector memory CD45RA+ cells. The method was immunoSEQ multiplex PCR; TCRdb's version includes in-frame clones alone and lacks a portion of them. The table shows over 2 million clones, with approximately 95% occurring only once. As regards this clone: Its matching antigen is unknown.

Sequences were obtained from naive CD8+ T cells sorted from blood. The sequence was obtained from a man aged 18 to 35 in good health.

The DNA of the CDR3 is TGTGCCAGCAGCCCCTACGCAGGGGGTAGGGATACGCAGTATTTT. It yields the protein CASSPYAGGRDTQYF. V usage is TRBV9 and J usage is TRBJ2-3; 7 bases are shared with TRBD1. The V gene end was trimmed by 4 bases and the J gene end by 6 bases; junction bases not matched to a gene: 11. The CDR3 is made up of 15 amino acids. Germline CDR1 is SGDLS and CDR2 is YYNGEE.